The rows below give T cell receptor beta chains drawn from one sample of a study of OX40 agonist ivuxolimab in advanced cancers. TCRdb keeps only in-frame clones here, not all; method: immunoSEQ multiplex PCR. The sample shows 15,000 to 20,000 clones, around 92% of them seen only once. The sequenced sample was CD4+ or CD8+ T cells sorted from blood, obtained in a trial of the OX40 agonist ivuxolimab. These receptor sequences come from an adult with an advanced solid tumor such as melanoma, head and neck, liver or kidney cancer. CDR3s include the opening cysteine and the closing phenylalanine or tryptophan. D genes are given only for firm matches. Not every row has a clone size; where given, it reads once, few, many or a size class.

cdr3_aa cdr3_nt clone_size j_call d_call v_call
CASIPVKRLQSRANVLTF TGTGCCAGCATACCAGTGAAACGCTTACAAAGTCGGGCCAACGTCCTGACTTTC . TRBJ2-6 . TRBV7-3
CATLKGVGEKLFF TGTGCCACTTTGAAAGGGGTTGGAGAAAAACTGTTTTTT . TRBJ1-4 . TRBV6-4
CASSDSYSNQPQHF TGTGCCAGCAGTGACAGTTATAGCAATCAGCCCCAGCATTTT . TRBJ1-5 . TRBV28
CASSLVPGPEAADTQYF TGTGCCAGCAGCTTAGTCCCAGGCCCCGAGGCGGCAGATACGCAGTATTTT . TRBJ2-3 . TRBV7-9
CASFFQGAGPYEQYF TGTGCCAGCTTTTTCCAGGGGGCCGGCCCCTACGAGCAGTACTTC . TRBJ2-7 TRBD1 TRBV5-4
CASSPSLAGDHEQYF TGTGCCAGCAGTCCGTCACTAGCGGGAGACCACGAGCAGTACTTC . TRBJ2-7 TRBD2 TRBV27
CASSWASSYNEQFF TGTGCCAGCAGTTGGGCTAGCAGTTACAATGAGCAGTTCTTC . TRBJ2-1 . TRBV27
CASSQDNSYNEQFF TGCGCCAGCAGCCAAGATAACTCCTACAATGAGCAGTTCTTC . TRBJ2-1 . TRBV4-1
CASSSSINQPQHF TGTGCCAGCAGTTCGAGCATCAATCAGCCCCAGCATTTT . TRBJ1-5 . TRBV27
CASSLEGAPGNTIYF TGTGCCAGCAGTTTAGAGGGGGCACCAGGAAACACCATATATTTT . TRBJ1-3 TRBD1 TRBV28
CASSDLQEGGDEQFF TGCGCCAGCAGTGACCTTCAGGAGGGTGGGGATGAGCAGTTCTTC . TRBJ2-1 . TRBV10-2
CASRTTLADEQFF TGTGCCAGCAGGACCACCCTAGCTGACGAGCAGTTCTTC . TRBJ2-1 . TRBV28
CASSFWVRVNTEAFF TGTGCCAGCAGCTTTTGGGTGAGGGTTAACACTGAAGCTTTCTTT . TRBJ1-1 . TRBV7-3
CASSFGRIYEQYF TGTGCCAGCAGCTTCGGACGGATTTACGAGCAGTACTTC . TRBJ2-7 . TRBV5-4
CASSQRAGASEQYF TGTGCCAGCAGCCAACGGGCGGGAGCGTCCGAGCAGTACTTC . TRBJ2-7 TRBD2 TRBV4-2
CASSLDERDRSTDTQYF TGTGCCAGCAGTTTAGATGAGAGGGACCGGAGCACAGATACGCAGTATTTT once TRBJ2-3 . TRBV11-3
CASQTWRLSSYEQYF TGTGCCAGCCAGACCTGGCGCCTAAGCTCCTACGAGCAGTACTTC . TRBJ2-7 . TRBV6-1
CASSLAYEQYF TGTGCCAGCAGCTTGGCTTACGAGCAGTACTTC . TRBJ2-7 . TRBV5-5
CASSVTGSGANVLTF TGTGCCAGTAGTGTGACAGGCTCTGGGGCCAACGTCCTGACTTTC few TRBJ2-6 . TRBV19
CASRATGKLFF TGTGCCAGCAGAGCGACGGGGAAACTGTTTTTT . TRBJ1-4 . TRBV6-5
CSVAASSYNEQFF TGCAGCGTTGCGGCTAGCTCCTACAATGAGCAGTTCTTC once TRBJ2-1 . TRBV29-1
CASSTGQGSYNEQFF TGTGCCAGCAGCACGGGACAGGGCTCCTACAATGAGCAGTTCTTC . TRBJ2-1 TRBD1 TRBV5-5
CASSLLIKGEQYF TGTGCCAGCAGCTTGCTCATAAAGGGCGAGCAGTACTTC . TRBJ2-7 . TRBV5-4
CASSQEIQGYTDTQYF TGCGCCAGCAGCCAAGAAATTCAGGGGTACACAGATACGCAGTATTTT . TRBJ2-3 . TRBV4-3
CASRAADPNQPQHF TGTGCCAGCAGAGCTGCAGATCCAAACCAGCCCCAGCATTTT once TRBJ1-5 . TRBV28
CASRNGELFF TGTGCCAGTCGGAACGGGGAGCTGTTTTTT . TRBJ2-2 . TRBV6-6
CATSSDSFSEAFF TGTGCCACCTCCTCCGACAGTTTCTCTGAAGCTTTCTTT . TRBJ1-1 . TRBV15
CASSLSPRGWNEQFF TGTGCCAGCAGCCTGTCGCCGCGGGGGTGGAATGAGCAGTTCTTC . TRBJ2-1 TRBD2 TRBV7-3
CASSPDPYYGYTF TGTGCCAGCAGCCCGGACCCCTACTATGGCTACACCTTC . TRBJ1-2 . TRBV7-9
CASSLGAGLNTEAFF TGTGCCAGCAGTTTAGGGGCAGGGTTGAACACTGAAGCTTTCTTT . TRBJ1-1 . TRBV27
CASSEEFGHYTEAFF TGTGCCAGCAGTGAAGAATTCGGACACTACACTGAAGCTTTCTTT . TRBJ1-1 . TRBV6-1
CASSLFMPSYDSGNTIYF TGTGCCAGCAGCCTATTCATGCCCTCTTACGACTCTGGAAACACCATATATTTT . TRBJ1-3 . TRBV14
CASSATLPPRPLHF TGTGCCAGCAGCGCTACCTTACCCCCGAGGCCCCTCCACTTT few TRBJ1-6 . TRBV2
CASRLGRNWEGEKLFF TGTGCAAGTCGCTTAGGAAGAAATTGGGAGGGTGAAAAACTGTTTTTT . TRBJ1-4 . TRBV12-2
CASSQGRSGGDTQYF TGCGCCAGCAGCCAAGGACGTAGCGGGGGGGACACGCAGTATTTT . TRBJ2-3 TRBD2 TRBV4-3
CASSSRDYEQYF TGTGCCAGCTCTTCGCGGGATTACGAGCAGTACTTC . TRBJ2-7 . TRBV7-8
CASSPGGEQYF TGTGCCAGCAGCCCGGGGGGGGAGCAGTACTTC . TRBJ2-5 TRBD2 TRBV7-9
CASTQLVAGPTGELFF TGTGCCAGCACCCAGTTGGTAGCGGGACCCACCGGGGAGCTGTTTTTT few TRBJ2-2 TRBD2 TRBV9
CASSFPGAGNHYGYTF TGTGCCAGCAGCTTCCCAGGGGCGGGGAACCACTATGGCTACACCTTC . TRBJ1-2 . TRBV7-9